This T cell receptor (beta chain) originates from a study of shared clonotypes between healthy human individuals. Germline V gene sequence: CDR1 LGHNA, CDR2 YNFKEQ. V was cut by 0 bases and J by 2 bases, with 11 bases left in between. This CDR3 contains 15 residues. Clones were sequenced by immunoSEQ multiplex PCR, and TCRdb holds only the in-frame ones, with some missing. The sample holds about 2.2 million clones, just over 90% seen once. CD8 cells classed as naive were CD45RO-negative and positively selected for CCR7, excluding terminally differentiated effector memory CD45RA+ cells. Sequencing input: naive CD8+ T cells from PBMCs. The receptor was derived from a young man in good health. Some clones in this sample may be carry-over from other donors' samples. The chain is built from TRBV4-2 and TRBJ2-7; D gene ambiguous. The DNA of the CDR3 is TGTGCCAGCAGCCAAGACCAGACTTCTACCTACGAGCAGTACTTC. This sequence encodes CASSQDQTSTYEQYF.